Shown below are 32 T cell receptor beta chains from a single sample sequenced in a study of T cells in Graves' hyperthyroidism and ophthalmopathy. Researchers amplified the TCR beta CDR3 regions from RNA transcripts. Primed by the HTBI set, a first-round RT-PCR was run on the TCR CDR3. TCRdb passed the multiplex PCR reads through MiXCR, listing each CDR3 protein once. The sample gives 450,000 to 650,000 distinct CDR3 sequences, 14% of which show up once; roughly 7.1% is in the top ten. Input material: blood. Source of these receptors: a woman aged 18-29 years with Graves' ophthalmopathy.

This clonotype was recorded at least ten times. The rearrangement joins TRBV7-9 to TRBJ1-1; D not certain. The V gene's germline CDR1 is SEHNR and CDR2 FQNEAQ (reference sequence). This CDR3 contains 17 residues. V was cut by 3 bases and J by 1 base, with 18 bases left in between. This CDR3 reads CASSFLSGPARNTEAFF. CDR3 sequence (DNA): TGTGCCAGCAGCTTTCTCTCAGGCCCAGCCAGGAACACTGAAGCTTTCTTT.

On this clonotype: A much larger clone lies one base from this, so it may be a read error. The V gene is TRBV7-2, the J gene TRBJ2-5, with D maybe TRBD2 (5 bases). Germline CDR1 reads SGHTA; CDR2 reads FQGNSA. The CDR3 sequence is 15 residues long. CDR3 DNA: TGTGCCAGCAGCTTGGGATCAACTAGGTCGGAGACCCTGTACTTC. Protein sequence: CASSLGSTRSETLYF.

V usage is TRBV6-2 or TRBV6-3 and J usage is TRBJ1-1; unclear D gene. This CDR3 spans 14 amino acids. Germline V gene sequence: CDR1 MNHEY, CDR2 SVGEGT. V lost 2 bases and J 4 bases, leaving 11 bases between the germline ends. CDR3 sequence (DNA): TGTGCCAGCAGTTACCCAGACCGGGCCACTGAAGCTTTCTTT. This translates into CASSYPDRATEAFF.

With regard to this clonotype: It may be a read error: a sequence one base away is much more abundant. V and J are TRBV20-1 and TRBJ2-1, with 8 bases fitting TRBD2. Germline V gene lookup returns CDR1 DFQATT and CDR2 SNEGSKA (reference sequence). The CDR3 length is 16 residues. The V segment lost 1 base and the J segment 7 bases; nucleotides outside the gene matches: 12. CDR3 DNA: TGCAGTGCTAGAGCCTTGAGCAGCGGGAGTAAAAATGAGCAGTTCTTC. Its protein is CSARALSSGSKNEQFF.

About this clonotype: One junction end disagrees with the germline gene, perhaps due to a read error. The rearrangement links TRBV27 to TRBJ2-7, with 7 bases aligning to TRBD1. Germline V gene sequence: CDR1 MNHEY, CDR2 SMNVEV (reference sequence). The CDR3 runs to 14 residues. CDR3 DNA sequence: TGTGCCAGCAGCGCCGAACAGGGGTCCTACGGGCAGTACTTC. Translating it yields CASSAEQGSYGQYF.

This clonotype was observed a few times. J is TRBJ1-5 and V is TRBV28, with D uncertain. The CDR3 has 14 residues. Germline V gene sequence: CDR1 MDHEN, CDR2 SYDVKM. V lost 6 bases to trimming and J lost 0 bases, with 9 bases between them. CDR3 in amino acids: CASSWNGSNQPQHF. DNA of the CDR3: TGTGCCAGCAGCTGGAACGGTAGCAATCAGCCCCAGCATTTT.

This clonotype was observed many times. The chain carries TRBV6-1 and TRBJ2-7, with 7 bases aligning to TRBD2. Germline CDR1 reads MNHNS; CDR2 reads SASEGT. The CDR3 loop spans 16 amino acids. The ends lost 5 bases at V and 7 bases at J; junction bases unmatched: 17. CDR3 bases: TGTGCCAGCAGTTACCGGGGTAGCGGGCAACCGGGGGAGCAGTACTTC. Its protein product is CASSYRGSGQPGEQYF.

This sequence joins TRBV29-1 and TRBJ2-3; D might be TRBD2 (6 bases). The CDR3 runs 13 residues. The germline V gene has CDR1 SQVTM and CDR2 ANQGSEA. Trimming took 3 bases from V and 2 from J, leaving 9 bases between them. In DNA form, the CDR3 reads TGCAGCGTTGACTTAGCGGTCACAGATACGCAGTATTTT. Amino acid sequence: CSVDLAVTDTQYF.

The DNA of the CDR3 is TGTGCCAGCAGCTTAGGTGCAGAATACTACGAGCAGTACTTC. Amino acids: CASSLGAEYYEQYF. V usage is TRBV7-9 and J usage is TRBJ2-7; D is undetermined. Trimming pared 1 base from V and 3 bases from J, leaving 10 bases between. The CDR3 covers 14 residues. CDR1 SEHNR and CDR2 FQNEAQ come from the germline V gene (reference sequence).

This clonotype was picked up many times. The chain couples TRBV12-5 to TRBJ2-1; no firm D call. Trimming took off 6 bases at V and 5 bases at J, with 8 bases between the two ends. CDR1 and CDR2 (germline): LGHNT, FRNRAP. CDR3 size: 12 residues. Here the CDR3 reads CASGKHNNEQFF. DNA for the CDR3: TGTGCTAGTGGGAAGCACAACAATGAGCAGTTCTTC.

This clonotype appeared many times. The rearrangement joins TRBV2 to TRBJ2-1; D unclear. Germline V gene sequence: CDR1 SNHLY, CDR2 FYNNEI. The CDR3 is made up of 12 amino acids. V lost 7 bases and J lost 7, with 11 bases in between. CDR3 sequence (DNA): TGTGCCAGCACCCCCCGAATTAATGAGCAGTTCTTC. Its protein product is CASTPRINEQFF.

This clonotype was detected many times. The rearrangement links TRBV30 to TRBJ1-6; the D gene is possibly TRBD1 (6 bases). Germline V gene lookup returns CDR1 GTSNPN and CDR2 SVGIG (reference sequence). The CDR3 sequence is 13 residues long. V was clipped by 3 bases and J by 10 bases, with 13 bases between them. The CDR3 region has the DNA TGTGCCTGGAGGGACAGCCAGGGGTCACCCCTCCACTTT. This translates into CAWRDSQGSPLHF.

Notes on this clonotype: This sequence may be a read error, since a much larger clone differs from it by one base. The genes are TRBV10-3 and TRBJ2-7, with 16 bases identical to TRBD2. Germline CDR1 is ENHRY and CDR2 is SYGVKD. The CDR3 has 19 amino acids. Written as DNA, the CDR3 is TGTGCCATAAAAGCTGGGACTAGCGGGAGGGCTTTCTACTCCTACGGGCAGTACTTC. Amino acid sequence: CAIKAGTSGRAFYSYGQYF.

This clonotype was recorded at least ten times. In DNA form, the CDR3 reads TGCAGTCCCTTAAGGCCGGGACTAGGGGGTGAGCAGTTCTTC. This sequence encodes CSPLRPGLGGEQFF. This chain uses TRBV20-1 with TRBJ2-1, with 8 positions matching TRBD2. Per the germline V gene, CDR1 is DFQATT and CDR2 is SNEGSKA (reference sequence). J lost 9 bases, V lost 8 bases, and 15 bases had no gene match. This CDR3 is built from 14 residues.

This clonotype was observed a few times. V is TRBV2 and J is TRBJ1-5; possibly TRBD1 for D (6 bases). The CDR3 spans 14 residues. The V and J ends lost 2 bases and 4 bases respectively, with 9 bases between them. Per the germline V gene, CDR1 is SNHLY and CDR2 is FYNNEI. The CDR3 spells CASSETGKNQPQHF. The CDR3 DNA is TGTGCCAGCAGTGAAACAGGGAAGAATCAGCCCCAGCATTTT.

Many counts were recorded for this clonotype. The chain carries TRBV11-2 and TRBJ2-5, with D perhaps TRBD2 (6 bases). The CDR3 contains 15 residues. The V gene lost 5 bases and the J gene lost 9 bases, with 22 bases spanning the gap. The germline V gene has CDR1 SGHAT and CDR2 FQNNGV. The CDR3 DNA is TGTGCCAGCAGCCTGAGGGTAGCGGCCCAAACGGCCCAGTACTTC. Its protein product is CASSLRVAAQTAQYF.

This clonotype occurred once. This chain uses TRBV6-2 or TRBV6-3 with TRBJ2-7; 8 bases are a match to TRBD2. This CDR3 has 15 residues. Germline CDR1 and CDR2: MNHEY and SVGEGT. V shed 2 bases, J shed 2 bases, and the junction held 5 bases outside the gene matches. The CDR3 is CASSYGAGGPYEQYF. The DNA of the CDR3 is TGTGCCAGCAGTTACGGGGCGGGAGGTCCCTACGAGCAGTACTTC.

The table lists this clonotype with many counts. The rearrangement links TRBV2 to TRBJ2-1, with a tentative D call TRBD2 (6 bases). The ends were cut back, 8 bases at V and 7 bases at J, with 15 bases in the middle. Germline V gene sequence: CDR1 SNHLY, CDR2 FYNNEI. This CDR3 has 13 residues. The CDR3 region is CASARLGRNEQFF. In DNA, the CDR3 is TGTGCCAGCGCGAGACTAGGGAGAAATGAGCAGTTCTTC.

This clonotype has ten or more counts. The chain combines TRBV29-1 with TRBJ2-1, with 14 bases matching TRBD2. V trimming: 0 bases; J trimming: 8 bases; junction bases outside the gene matches: 0. The CDR3 has 14 amino acids. CDR1 and CDR2 from the germline V gene are SQVTM and ANQGSEA. The CDR3 bases are TGCAGCGTTGAAGAGACTAGCGGGAGGGATGAGCAGTTCTTC. Translation: CSVEETSGRDEQFF.

This clonotype was seen ten or more times. The rearrangement joins TRBV18 to TRBJ2-7; 8 bases are shared with TRBD2. This CDR3 comprises 15 residues. Germline loops: CDR1 KGHSH, CDR2 LQKENI. Unmatched junction bases numbered 9, after V lost 2 bases and J lost 6 bases. CDR3 residues: CASSPVEGLVSEQYF. The CDR3 nucleotides are TGTGCCAGCTCACCAGTTGAGGGACTAGTCTCCGAGCAGTACTTC.

The chain employs TRBV11-2 and TRBJ1-6; 9 bases align to TRBD1. The trim removed 4 bases at V and 9 bases at J, leaving 10 bases unmatched. The CDR3 runs 16 residues. Germline values: CDR1 SGHAT, CDR2 FQNNGV. CDR3 loop: CASSSQGQGRSSPLHF. The CDR3 nucleotides are TGTGCCAGCAGCTCACAGGGACAGGGAAGAAGTTCACCCCTCCACTTT.

The chain has TRBV4-2 and TRBJ2-2; 9 positions match TRBD2. This CDR3 contains 17 residues. Trimming at V came to 3 bases and at J to 5 bases, leaving 10 bases not matched to a gene. Germline-derived CDR1 and CDR2 are LGHNA and YNFKEQ. The CDR3 protein is CASSQSTGTSRTGELFF. The DNA for the CDR3 is TGTGCCAGCAGCCAGAGCACCGGGACTAGCAGGACCGGGGAGCTGTTTTTT.

This sequence joins TRBV27 and TRBJ2-2; D might be TRBD1 or TRBD2, each matching 5 bases. CDR1 MNHEY and CDR2 SMNVEV come from the germline V gene (reference sequence). The CDR3 runs to 17 residues. V lost 4 bases and J 2 bases, leaving 17 bases between the germline ends. In nucleotides, the CDR3 is TGTGCCAGCAGTTCCTTCCTCCGGGGACCTAACACCGGGGAGCTGTTTTTT. It translates to CASSSFLRGPNTGELFF.

This clonotype was found a few times. The chain is built from TRBV7-2 and TRBJ1-4; no reliable D call. Trimming removed 5 bases at V and 8 bases at J, with 12 bases between. Germline CDR1 reads SGHTA; CDR2 reads FQGNSA. CDR3 size: 13 residues. The CDR3 DNA reads as TGTGCCAGCAGCAAGTTAAGAGCGGAAAAACTGTTTTTT. Translating it yields CASSKLRAEKLFF.

The J gene is TRBJ2-2, the V gene TRBV4-1, with 8 bases identical to TRBD2. J gave up 4 bases and V 3 bases, and 10 bases lay outside the gene matches. Germline CDR1 and CDR2: MGHRA and YSYEKL. CDR3 size: 17 residues. The CDR3 spells CASSHYAAGAATGELFF. In DNA form, the CDR3 reads TGCGCCAGCAGCCATTACGCAGCGGGAGCCGCCACCGGGGAGCTGTTTTTT.

This clonotype was counted many times. The chain recombines TRBV5-1 with TRBJ1-2; 7 nucleotides match TRBD1. Germline V gene data show CDR1 as SGHRS and CDR2 as YFSETQ. With 4 bases clipped from V and 4 bases from J, the junction kept 7 bases outside the gene matches. This CDR3 contains 14 residues. The CDR3 spells CASSPGGQPYGYTF. CDR3 nucleotides: TGCGCCAGCAGCCCCGGGGGACAGCCCTATGGCTACACCTTC. Using reference TRBV5-1 and TRBJ1-2 for the parts outside the CDR3, the full variable domain is KAGVTQTPRYLIKTRGQQVTLSCSPISGHRSVSWYQQTPGQGLQFLFEYFSETQRNKGNFPGRFSGRQFSNSRSEMNVSTLELGDSALYLCASSPGGQPYGYTFGSGTRLTVV.

V usage is TRBV6-1 and J usage is TRBJ2-7, with 7 bases that match TRBD1. The CDR3 covers 14 residues. The ends lost 7 bases at V and 6 bases at J; junction bases unmatched: 12. Germline loops: CDR1 MNHNS, CDR2 SASEGT. The CDR3 nucleotides are TGTGCCAGCACAGCAGGACAGGCCGCCGGCGAGCAGTACTTC. This codes for CASTAGQAAGEQYF.

This clonotype was counted at least ten times. The chain carries TRBV20-1 and TRBJ2-1, with 12 bases fitting TRBD2. CDR3 length: 13 amino acids. The germline V gene has CDR1 DFQATT and CDR2 SNEGSKA (reference sequence). CDR3 DNA: TGCAGCCCGCAGGGACTAGCGGGCAATGAGCAGTTCTTC. This encodes CSPQGLAGNEQFF.

This clonotype was detected ten times or more. V and J are TRBV28 and TRBJ2-3, with a weak D call TRBD2 (5 bases). Between the trimmed V and J ends, which lost 4 bases and 5 bases, there was a span of 16 bases. Germline V CDR1 and CDR2: MDHEN, SYDVKM. This CDR3 has 15 residues. The CDR3 DNA follows: TGTGCCAGCAGTTACTTCTGGGAAGAGGGAGATACGCAGTATTTT. Its protein product is CASSYFWEEGDTQYF.

The chain recombines TRBV7-6 with TRBJ1-1; D gene ambiguous. V was cut by 3 bases and J by 0 bases, with 8 bases left in between. The CDR3 length is 14 residues. Looked up from germline, CDR1 is SGHVS and CDR2 is FNYEAQ. The CDR3 DNA reads as TGTGCCAGCAGCTTTGAACATATGAACACTGAAGCTTTCTTT. Protein: CASSFEHMNTEAFF.

In the case of this clonotype: This may stem from a read error, because a much larger clone lies one nucleotide away. This chain links TRBV19 with TRBJ2-5; TRBD2 aligns across 11 bases. This CDR3 is built from 16 residues. Germline V gene lookup returns CDR1 LNHDA and CDR2 SQIVND (reference sequence). J gave up 5 bases and V 3 bases, and 8 bases lay outside the gene matches. This CDR3 reads CASSIPASGGSETQYF. CDR3 nucleotide sequence: TGTGCCAGTAGTATCCCCGCTAGCGGGGGGTCGGAGACCCAGTACTTC.

A few counts support this clonotype. A junction end diverges from the germline sequence, so it may reflect a read error. V and J are TRBV24-1 and TRBJ2-5; D perhaps matches TRBD1 (6 bases). The CDR3 runs 15 residues. Germline V gene sequence: CDR1 KGHDR, CDR2 SFDVKD. In DNA, the CDR3 is TGTGCCGCCAGTGATTTTATGACAGGACAAGAGACCCAGTACTTC. It translates to CAASDFMTGQETQYF.